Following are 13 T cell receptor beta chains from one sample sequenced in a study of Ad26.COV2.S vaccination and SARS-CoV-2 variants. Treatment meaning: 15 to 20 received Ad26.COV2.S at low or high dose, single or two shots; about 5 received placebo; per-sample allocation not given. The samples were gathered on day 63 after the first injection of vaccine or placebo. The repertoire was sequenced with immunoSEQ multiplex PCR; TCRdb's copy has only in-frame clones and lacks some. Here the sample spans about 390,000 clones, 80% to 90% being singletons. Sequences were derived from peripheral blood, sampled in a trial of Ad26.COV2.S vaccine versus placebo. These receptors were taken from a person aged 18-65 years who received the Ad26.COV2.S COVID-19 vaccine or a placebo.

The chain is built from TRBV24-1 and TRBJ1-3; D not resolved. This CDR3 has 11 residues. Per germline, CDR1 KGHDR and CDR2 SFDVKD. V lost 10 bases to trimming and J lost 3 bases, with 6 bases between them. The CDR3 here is CATLIGNTIYF. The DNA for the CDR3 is TGTGCCACTCTAATTGGAAACACCATATATTTT.

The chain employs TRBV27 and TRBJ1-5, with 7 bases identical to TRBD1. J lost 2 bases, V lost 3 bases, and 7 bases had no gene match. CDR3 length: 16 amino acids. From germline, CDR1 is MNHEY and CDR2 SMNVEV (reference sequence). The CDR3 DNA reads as TGTGCCAGCAGTTTGACAGGGCGGTTGGGCAATCAGCCCCAGCATTTT. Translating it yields CASSLTGRLGNQPQHF.

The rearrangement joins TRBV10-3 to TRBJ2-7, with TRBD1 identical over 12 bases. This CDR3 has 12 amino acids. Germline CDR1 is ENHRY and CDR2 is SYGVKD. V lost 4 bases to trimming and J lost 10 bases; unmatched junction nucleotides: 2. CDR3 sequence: CAISAGQGAQYF. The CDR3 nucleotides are TGTGCCATCAGTGCGGGACAGGGGGCTCAGTACTTC.

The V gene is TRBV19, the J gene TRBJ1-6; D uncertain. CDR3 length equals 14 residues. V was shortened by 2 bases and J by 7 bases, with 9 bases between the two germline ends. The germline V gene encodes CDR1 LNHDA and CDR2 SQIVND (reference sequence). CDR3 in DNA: TGTGCCAGTAGTATAAATGGGATGAATTCACCCCTCCACTTT. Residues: CASSINGMNSPLHF.

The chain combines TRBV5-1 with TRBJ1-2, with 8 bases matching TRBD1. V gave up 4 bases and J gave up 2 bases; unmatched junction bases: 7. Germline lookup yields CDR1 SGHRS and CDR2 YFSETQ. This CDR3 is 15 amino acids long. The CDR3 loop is CASSRTGQENYGYTF. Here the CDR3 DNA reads TGCGCCAGCAGCCGGACGGGACAGGAAAACTATGGCTACACCTTC.

CDR3 coding DNA: TGTGCCAGCAGTGTACAACAGGGACGCTCTGGAAACACCATATATTTT. Protein sequence: CASSVQQGRSGNTIYF. The chain couples TRBV2 to TRBJ1-3; a weak D match, TRBD1 (6 bases). The CDR3 consists of 16 residues. Germline V gene lookup returns CDR1 SNHLY and CDR2 FYNNEI. The ends were cut back, 4 bases at V and 0 bases at J, with 13 bases in the middle.

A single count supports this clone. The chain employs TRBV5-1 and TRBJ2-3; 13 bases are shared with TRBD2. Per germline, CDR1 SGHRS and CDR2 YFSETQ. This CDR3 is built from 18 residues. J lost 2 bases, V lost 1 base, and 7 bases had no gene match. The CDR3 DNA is TGCGCCAGCAGCTTGACCCCGGGACTAGCGGGAATCACAGATACGCAGTATTTT. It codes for CASSLTPGLAGITDTQYF.

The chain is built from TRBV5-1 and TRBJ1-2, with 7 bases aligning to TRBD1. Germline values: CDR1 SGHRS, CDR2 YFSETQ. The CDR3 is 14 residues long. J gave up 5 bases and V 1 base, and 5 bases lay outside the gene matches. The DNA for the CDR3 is TGCGCCAGCAGCTTGACAGGGGTAGGGTATGGCTACACCTTC. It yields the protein CASSLTGVGYGYTF.

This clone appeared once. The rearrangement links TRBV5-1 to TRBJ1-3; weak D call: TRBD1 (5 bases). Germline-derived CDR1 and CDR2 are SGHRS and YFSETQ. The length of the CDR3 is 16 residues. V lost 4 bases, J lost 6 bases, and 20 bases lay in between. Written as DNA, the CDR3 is TGCGCCAGCAGCGCGGGGCGGATCAACCCCTTAAACACCATATATTTT. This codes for CASSAGRINPLNTIYF.

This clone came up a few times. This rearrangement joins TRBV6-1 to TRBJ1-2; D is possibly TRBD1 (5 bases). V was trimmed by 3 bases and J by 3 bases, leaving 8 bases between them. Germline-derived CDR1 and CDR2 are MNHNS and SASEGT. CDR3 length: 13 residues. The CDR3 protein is CASSDDRHYGYTF. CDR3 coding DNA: TGTGCCAGCAGTGACGACAGACACTATGGCTACACCTTC.

The CDR3 DNA is TGTGCCAGCACCTATTCTCTAGCGGGGGGTTGGGAGACCCAGTACTTC. Translated, it gives CASTYSLAGGWETQYF. This chain links TRBV7-2 with TRBJ2-5; 11 nucleotides agree with TRBD2. Germline CDR1 and CDR2: SGHTA and FQGNSA. The V gene end was trimmed by 7 bases and the J gene end by 5 bases; junction bases not matched to a gene: 12. This CDR3 region has 16 residues. The full variable domain, completed using reference TRBV7-2 and TRBJ2-5, is GAGVSQSPSNKVTEKGKDVELRCDPISGHTALYWYRQSLGQGLEFLIYFQGNSAPDKSGLPSDRFSAERTGGSVSTLTIQRTQQEDSAVYLCASTYSLAGGWETQYFGPGTRLLVL.

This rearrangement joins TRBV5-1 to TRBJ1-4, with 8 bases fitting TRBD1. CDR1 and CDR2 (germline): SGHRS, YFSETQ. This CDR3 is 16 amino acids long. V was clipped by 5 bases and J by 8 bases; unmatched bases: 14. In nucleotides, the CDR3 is TGCGCCAGCAGTTCAACTCCAGGGGGCATGATCGAAAAACTGTTTTTT. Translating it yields CASSSTPGGMIEKLFF.

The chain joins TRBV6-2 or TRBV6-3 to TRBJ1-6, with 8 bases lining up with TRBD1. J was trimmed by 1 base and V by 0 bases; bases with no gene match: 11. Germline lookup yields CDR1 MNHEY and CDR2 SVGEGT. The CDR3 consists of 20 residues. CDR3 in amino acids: CASSYSGTGTYFSYNSPLHF. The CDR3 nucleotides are TGTGCCAGCAGTTACTCAGGGACAGGTACGTATTTTTCCTATAATTCACCCCTCCACTTT.